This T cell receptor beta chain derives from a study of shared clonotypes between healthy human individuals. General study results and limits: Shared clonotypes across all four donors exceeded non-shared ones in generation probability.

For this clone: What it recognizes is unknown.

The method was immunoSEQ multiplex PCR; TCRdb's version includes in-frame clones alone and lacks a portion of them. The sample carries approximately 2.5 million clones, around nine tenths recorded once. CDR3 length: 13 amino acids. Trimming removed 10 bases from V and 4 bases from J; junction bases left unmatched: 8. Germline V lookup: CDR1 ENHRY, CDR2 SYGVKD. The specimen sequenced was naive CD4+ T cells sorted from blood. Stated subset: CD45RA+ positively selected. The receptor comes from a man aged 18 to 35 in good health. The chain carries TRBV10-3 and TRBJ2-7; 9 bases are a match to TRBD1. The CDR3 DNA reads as TGTGCCACCTCGGGACAGGGTGGTTACGAGCAGTACTTC. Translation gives CATSGQGGYEQYF.